The sequence of this T cell receptor (beta chain) was determined in a study of siplizumab effects on memory and regulatory T cells. Whole-study findings and limits: Naive T cells seemed more diverse than memory cells; they also seemed major alloresponse contributors.

The germline V gene has CDR1 SGHVS and CDR2 FNYEAQ. The CDR3 sequence is 15 residues long. V gave up 3 bases and J gave up 1 base, with 10 bases separating them. Generated by immunoSEQ multiplex PCR, the TCRdb table keeps only in-frame clones and is missing some. This table has some 110,000 clones, roughly 91% appearing once. With respect to this clone: Its antigen remains unidentified.

The sequenced material came from CD4+ T cells sorted from blood. The TCR sequence derives from a human donor in good health. V usage is TRBV7-6 and J usage is TRBJ2-1; maybe TRBD1 (6 bases). The CDR3 DNA follows: TGTGCCAGCAGCTTGTCACAGGGATCCTACAATGAGCAGTTCTTC. Amino acid sequence: CASSLSQGSYNEQFF.